The rows below give T cell receptor beta chains drawn from one sample of a study of cytomegalovirus exposure and HLA in healthy donors. Measured with immunoSEQ multiplex PCR; TCRdb has only the in-frame clones, and not every one. This table lists about 130,000 clones. Sequenced material: PBMCs. All receptors come from a woman in her 40s in good health and CMV-seropositive. The CDR3 runs from the conserved cysteine through the conserved F or W. The D gene is left open where the match is weak.

D: .
length: 15
V: TRBV5-6
J: TRBJ1-2
DNA: TGTGCCAGCAGCTTGGGTTTCAGTGGTGGCTATGGCTACACCTTC
CDR3: CASSLGFSGGYGYTF

D: .
length: 15
V: TRBV19
J: TRBJ2-3
DNA: TGTGCCAGTAGTATAGAAACAGGGAGCACAGATACGCAGTATTTT
CDR3: CASSIETGSTDTQYF

D: TRBD1
length: 18
V: TRBV4-1
J: TRBJ1-1
DNA: TGCGCCAGCAGCCGCCAAGGGGACAGGAATAGGGATGGCACTGAAGCTTTCTTT
CDR3: CASSRQGDRNRDGTEAFF

D: TRBD2
length: 13
V: TRBV10-1
J: TRBJ2-7
DNA: TGCGCCAGCAGTGGGGCGGGAGTCCGCGAGCAGTACTTC
CDR3: CASSGAGVREQYF

D: .
length: 12
V: TRBV14
J: TRBJ1-2
DNA: TGTGCCAGCAGCCAAGAAACATATGGCTACACCTTC
CDR3: CASSQETYGYTF

D: .
length: 16
V: TRBV13
J: TRBJ2-7
DNA: TGTGCCAGCAGCTTGTGGAGCCCAGGGAAGTCCTACGAGCAGTACTTC
CDR3: CASSLWSPGKSYEQYF

D: .
length: 15
V: TRBV5-1
J: TRBJ1-2
DNA: TGCGCCAGCAGCGGCCTAGACAGACCTAACTATGGCTACACCTTC
CDR3: CASSGLDRPNYGYTF

D: TRBD2
length: 14
V: TRBV7-3
J: TRBJ2-7
DNA: TGTGCCAGCACCCTAGGTGGGGGGGTCAACGAGCAGTACTTC
CDR3: CASTLGGGVNEQYF

D: TRBD2
length: 15
V: TRBV27
J: TRBJ2-7
DNA: TGTGCCAGCAGTTTACTAGCGGGAATAGTCTACGAGCAGTACTTC
CDR3: CASSLLAGIVYEQYF

D: TRBD2
length: 14
V: TRBV4-1
J: TRBJ2-1
DNA: TGCGCCAGCAGCCGAGGGACTAGCGGGGCTGAGCAGTTCTTC
CDR3: CASSRGTSGAEQFF

D: .
length: 14
V: TRBV7-9
J: TRBJ2-2
DNA: TGTGCCAGCAGCTTAGATCTGAGCACCGGGGAGCTGTTTTTT
CDR3: CASSLDLSTGELFF

D: TRBD1
length: 14
V: TRBV28
J: TRBJ1-4
DNA: TGTGCCAGCAGTCGACAGGGTTTAAATGAAAAACTGTTTTTT
CDR3: CASSRQGLNEKLFF

D: .
length: 9
V: TRBV6-6
J: TRBJ2-1
DNA: TGTGCCAGCAGAGCCGAGCAGTTCTTC
CDR3: CASRAEQFF

D: .
length: 15
V: TRBV19
J: TRBJ1-5
DNA: TGTGCCAGTAGGCGGGTCGGTCAGGGCAATCAGCCCCAGCATTTT
CDR3: CASRRVGQGNQPQHF

D: .
length: 12
V: TRBV6-1
J: TRBJ1-2
DNA: TGTGCCAGCAGTGACCGGAACTATGGCTACACCTTC
CDR3: CASSDRNYGYTF

D: .
length: 15
V: TRBV9
J: TRBJ2-1
DNA: TGTGCCAGCAGCGCGACAGGACACACCTACAATGAGCAGTTCTTC
CDR3: CASSATGHTYNEQFF

D: TRBD1
length: 16
V: TRBV19
J: TRBJ2-5
DNA: TGTGCCAGTAGTATATCAGGGACAGGGGGCGCGGAGACCCAGTACTTC
CDR3: CASSISGTGGAETQYF